This TCR beta chain is from a study of blood T cell repertoires in COVID-19. V dropped 2 bases and J dropped 0; count of bases not matched to a gene: 10. The germline CDR1 and CDR2 sequences are SGHDN and FVKESK. This CDR3 contains 18 residues. The protocol was immunoSEQ multiplex PCR, while the TCRdb copy is restricted to in-frame clones and leaves out a portion. Of 47,000 or so clones listed, 81% were seen once; the top ten hold approximately 20%. This clone has just one count. What was sequenced was peripheral blood. This TCR derives from a woman aged 80 or older with COVID-19, enrolled during active disease. This rearrangement joins TRBV14 to TRBJ2-5; 9 bases fit TRBD2. The CDR3 spells CASSQRTFASGNQETQYF. For the CDR3, the DNA is TGTGCCAGCAGCCAACGGACTTTCGCTAGCGGGAACCAAGAGACCCAGTACTTC.